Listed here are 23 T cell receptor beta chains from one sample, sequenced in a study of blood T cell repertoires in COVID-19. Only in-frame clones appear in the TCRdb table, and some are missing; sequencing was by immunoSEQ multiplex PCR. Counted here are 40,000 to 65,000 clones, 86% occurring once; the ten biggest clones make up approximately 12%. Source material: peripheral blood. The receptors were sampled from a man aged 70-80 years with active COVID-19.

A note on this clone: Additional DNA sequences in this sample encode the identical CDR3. The CDR3: CASTAWASGELFF. CDR3 in DNA: TGTGCCAGCACCGCTTGGGCGTCCGGGGAGCTGTTTTTT. The V and J genes are TRBV5-4 and TRBJ2-2; no clear D gene. CDR1 SGHNT and CDR2 YYREEE come from the germline V gene (reference sequence). V lost 6 bases and J lost 6, with 12 bases in between. CDR3 length: 13 amino acids.

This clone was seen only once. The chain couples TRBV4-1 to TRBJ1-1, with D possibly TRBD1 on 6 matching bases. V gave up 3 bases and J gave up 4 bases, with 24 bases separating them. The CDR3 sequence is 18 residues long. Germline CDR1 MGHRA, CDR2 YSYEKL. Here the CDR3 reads CASSHPVKQGRGGTEAFF. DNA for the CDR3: TGCGCCAGCAGCCACCCCGTAAAGCAGGGAAGAGGGGGCACTGAAGCTTTCTTT.

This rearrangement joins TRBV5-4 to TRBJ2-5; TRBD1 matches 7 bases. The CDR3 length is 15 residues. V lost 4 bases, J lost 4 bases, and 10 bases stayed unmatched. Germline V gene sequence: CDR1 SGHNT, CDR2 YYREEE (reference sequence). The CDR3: CASSPHTGAGETQYF. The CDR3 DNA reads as TGTGCCAGCAGCCCACACACAGGGGCCGGAGAGACCCAGTACTTC.

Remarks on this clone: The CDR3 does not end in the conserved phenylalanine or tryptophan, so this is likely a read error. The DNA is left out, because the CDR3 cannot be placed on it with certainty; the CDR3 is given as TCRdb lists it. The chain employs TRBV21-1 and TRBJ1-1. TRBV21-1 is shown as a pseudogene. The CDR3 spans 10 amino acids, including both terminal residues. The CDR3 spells CASSKGVGAG.

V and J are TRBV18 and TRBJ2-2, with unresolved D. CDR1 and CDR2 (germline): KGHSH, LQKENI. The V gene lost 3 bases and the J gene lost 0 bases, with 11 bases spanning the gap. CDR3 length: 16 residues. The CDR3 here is CASSPLSHTNTGELFF. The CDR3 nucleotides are TGTGCCAGCTCACCTCTTAGTCATACGAACACCGGGGAGCTGTTTTTT.

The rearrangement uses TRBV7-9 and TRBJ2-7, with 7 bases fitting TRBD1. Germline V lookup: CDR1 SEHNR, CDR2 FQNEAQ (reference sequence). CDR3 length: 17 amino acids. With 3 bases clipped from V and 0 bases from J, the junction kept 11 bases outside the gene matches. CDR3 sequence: CASSFLSRQGGSYEQYF. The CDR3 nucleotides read TGTGCCAGCAGCTTCCTTTCTAGACAGGGTGGCTCCTACGAGCAGTACTTC.

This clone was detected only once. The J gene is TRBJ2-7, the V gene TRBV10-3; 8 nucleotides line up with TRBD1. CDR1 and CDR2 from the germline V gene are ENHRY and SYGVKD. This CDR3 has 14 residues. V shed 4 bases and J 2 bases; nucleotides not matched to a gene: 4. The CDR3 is CAISGGTGAYEQYF. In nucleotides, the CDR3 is TGTGCCATCAGTGGAGGGACAGGAGCCTACGAGCAGTACTTC.

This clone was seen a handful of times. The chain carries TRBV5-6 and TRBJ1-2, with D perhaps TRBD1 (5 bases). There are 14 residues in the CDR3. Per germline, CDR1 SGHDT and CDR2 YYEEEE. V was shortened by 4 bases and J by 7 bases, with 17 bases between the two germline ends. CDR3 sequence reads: CASSPGTVLAGYTF. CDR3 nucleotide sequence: TGTGCCAGCAGCCCCGGGACTGTCCTTGCTGGCTACACCTTC.

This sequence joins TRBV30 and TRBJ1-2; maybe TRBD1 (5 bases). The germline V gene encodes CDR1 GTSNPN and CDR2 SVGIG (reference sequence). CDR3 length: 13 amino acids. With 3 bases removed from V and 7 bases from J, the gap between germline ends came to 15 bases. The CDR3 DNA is TGTGCCTGGAGAGTCCCAAGGGGTTCTGGCTACACCTTC. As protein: CAWRVPRGSGYTF.

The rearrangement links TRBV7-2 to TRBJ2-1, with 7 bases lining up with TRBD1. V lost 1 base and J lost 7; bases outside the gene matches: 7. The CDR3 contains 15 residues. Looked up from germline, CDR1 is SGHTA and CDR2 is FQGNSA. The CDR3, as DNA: TGTGCCAGCAGCTTAGTAGGACAGGTGATTAATGAGCAGTTCTTC. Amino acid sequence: CASSLVGQVINEQFF.

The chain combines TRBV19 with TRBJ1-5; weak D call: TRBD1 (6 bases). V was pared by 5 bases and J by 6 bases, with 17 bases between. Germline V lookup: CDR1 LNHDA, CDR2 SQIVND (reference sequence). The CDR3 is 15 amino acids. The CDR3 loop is CASSVDKGGFQPQHF. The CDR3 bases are TGTGCCAGTAGTGTGGACAAGGGGGGGTTTCAGCCCCAGCATTTT.

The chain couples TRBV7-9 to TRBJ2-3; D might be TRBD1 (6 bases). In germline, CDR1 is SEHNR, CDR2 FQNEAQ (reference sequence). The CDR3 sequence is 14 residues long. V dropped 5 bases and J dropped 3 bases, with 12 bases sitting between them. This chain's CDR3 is CASSPFRGTDTQYF. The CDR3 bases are TGTGCCAGCAGCCCCTTCAGGGGAACAGATACGCAGTATTTT.

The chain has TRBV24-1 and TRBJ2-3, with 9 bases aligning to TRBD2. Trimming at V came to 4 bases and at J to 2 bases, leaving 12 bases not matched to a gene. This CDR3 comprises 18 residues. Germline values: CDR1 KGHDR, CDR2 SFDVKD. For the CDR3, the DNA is TGTGCCACCAGTGAGCCACCGGGACTAGCACCGTCCACAGATACGCAGTATTTT. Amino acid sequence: CATSEPPGLAPSTDTQYF.

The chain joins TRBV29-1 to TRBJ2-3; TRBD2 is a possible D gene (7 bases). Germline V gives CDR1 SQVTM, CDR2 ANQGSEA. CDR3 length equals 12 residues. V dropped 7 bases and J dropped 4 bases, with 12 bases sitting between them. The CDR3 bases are TGCAGCGGAGGGGGGGCATCAGATACGCAGTATTTT. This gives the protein CSGGGASDTQYF.

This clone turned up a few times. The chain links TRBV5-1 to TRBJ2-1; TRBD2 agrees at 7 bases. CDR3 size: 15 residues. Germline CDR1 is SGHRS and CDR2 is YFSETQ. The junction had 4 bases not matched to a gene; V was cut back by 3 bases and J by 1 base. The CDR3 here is CASSSSGESYNEQFF. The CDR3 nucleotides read TGCGCCAGCAGCTCGAGCGGGGAGTCCTACAATGAGCAGTTCTTC. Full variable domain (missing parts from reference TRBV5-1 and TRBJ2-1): KAGVTQTPRYLIKTRGQQVTLSCSPISGHRSVSWYQQTPGQGLQFLFEYFSETQRNKGNFPGRFSGRQFSNSRSEMNVSTLELGDSALYLCASSSSGESYNEQFFGPGTRLTVL.

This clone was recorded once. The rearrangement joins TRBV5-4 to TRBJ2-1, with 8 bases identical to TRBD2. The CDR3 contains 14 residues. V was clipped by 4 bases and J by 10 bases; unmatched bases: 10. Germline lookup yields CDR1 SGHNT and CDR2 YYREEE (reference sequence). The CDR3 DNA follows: TGTGCCAGCAGCACACCGGGACTAGTAAAGGAGCAGTTCTTC. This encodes CASSTPGLVKEQFF.

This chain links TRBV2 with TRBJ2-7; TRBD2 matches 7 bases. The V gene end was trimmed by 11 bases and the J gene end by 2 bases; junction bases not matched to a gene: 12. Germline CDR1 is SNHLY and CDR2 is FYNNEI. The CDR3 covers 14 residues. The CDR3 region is CAAKRGQGPYEQYF. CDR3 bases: TGTGCCGCCAAGCGGGGTCAGGGCCCCTACGAGCAGTACTTC. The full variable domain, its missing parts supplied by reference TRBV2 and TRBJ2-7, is EPEVTQTPSHQVTQMGQEVILRCVPISNHLYFYWYRQILGQKVEFLVSFYNNEISEKSEIFDDQFSVERPDGSNFTLKIRSTKLEDSAMYFCAAKRGQGPYEQYFGPGTRLTVT.

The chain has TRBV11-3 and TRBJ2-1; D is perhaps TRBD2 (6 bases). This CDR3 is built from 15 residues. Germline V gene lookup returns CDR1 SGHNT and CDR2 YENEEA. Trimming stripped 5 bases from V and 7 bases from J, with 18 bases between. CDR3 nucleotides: TGTGCCAGCAGCGCGGCCGGGACTCGGGATAATGAGCAGTTCTTC. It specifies CASSAAGTRDNEQFF.

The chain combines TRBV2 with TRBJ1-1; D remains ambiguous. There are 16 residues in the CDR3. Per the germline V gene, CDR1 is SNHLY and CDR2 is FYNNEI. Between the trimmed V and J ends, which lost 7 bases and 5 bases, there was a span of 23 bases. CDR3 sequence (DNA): TGTGCCAGCACCCCTGCACGAGTCGCGGGAGGAACTGAAGCTTTCTTT. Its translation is CASTPARVAGGTEAFF.

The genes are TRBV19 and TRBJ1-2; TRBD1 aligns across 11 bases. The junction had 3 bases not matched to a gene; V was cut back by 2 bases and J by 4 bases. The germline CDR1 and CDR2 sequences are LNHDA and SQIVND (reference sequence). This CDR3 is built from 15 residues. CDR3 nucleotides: TGTGCCAGTAGTATAACCGGGACAGGGGGCTATGGCTACACCTTC. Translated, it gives CASSITGTGGYGYTF.

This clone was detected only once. The CDR3 bases are TGTGCCAGCAGTTACCGGGACAGCAATAATTCACCCCTCCACTTT. Translating it yields CASSYRDSNNSPLHF. The chain carries TRBV6-2 or TRBV6-3 and TRBJ1-6, with 7 bases fitting TRBD1. Germline V CDR1 and CDR2: MNHEY, SVGEGT. Trimming removed 2 bases from V and 5 bases from J; junction bases left unmatched: 3. This CDR3 has 15 residues.

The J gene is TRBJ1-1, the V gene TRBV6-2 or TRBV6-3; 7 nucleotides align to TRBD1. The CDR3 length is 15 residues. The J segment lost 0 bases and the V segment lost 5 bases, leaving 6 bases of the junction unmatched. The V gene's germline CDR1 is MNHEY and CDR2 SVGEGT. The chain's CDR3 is CASSRGRLMNTEAFF. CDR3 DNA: TGTGCCAGCAGTAGGGGGCGGTTGATGAACACTGAAGCTTTCTTT.

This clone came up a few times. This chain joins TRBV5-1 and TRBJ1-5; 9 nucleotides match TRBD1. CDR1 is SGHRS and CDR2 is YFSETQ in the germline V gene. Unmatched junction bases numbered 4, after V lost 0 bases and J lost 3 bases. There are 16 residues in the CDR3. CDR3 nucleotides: TGCGCCAGCAGCTTGGACGGGACAGGGTACAATCAGCCCCAGCATTTT. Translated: CASSLDGTGYNQPQHF.